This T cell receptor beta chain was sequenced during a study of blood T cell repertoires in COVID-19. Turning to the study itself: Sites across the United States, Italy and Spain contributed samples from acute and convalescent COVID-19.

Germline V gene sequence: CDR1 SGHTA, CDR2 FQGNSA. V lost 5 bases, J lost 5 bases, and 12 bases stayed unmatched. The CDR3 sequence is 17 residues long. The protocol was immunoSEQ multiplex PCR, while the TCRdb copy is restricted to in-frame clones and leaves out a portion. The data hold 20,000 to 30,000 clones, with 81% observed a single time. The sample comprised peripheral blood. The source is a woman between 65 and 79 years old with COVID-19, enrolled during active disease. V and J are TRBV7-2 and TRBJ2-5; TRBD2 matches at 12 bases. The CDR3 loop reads CASSRTSGGFGVETQYF. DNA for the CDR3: TGTGCCAGCAGCCGCACTAGCGGGGGGTTTGGCGTCGAGACCCAGTACTTC.